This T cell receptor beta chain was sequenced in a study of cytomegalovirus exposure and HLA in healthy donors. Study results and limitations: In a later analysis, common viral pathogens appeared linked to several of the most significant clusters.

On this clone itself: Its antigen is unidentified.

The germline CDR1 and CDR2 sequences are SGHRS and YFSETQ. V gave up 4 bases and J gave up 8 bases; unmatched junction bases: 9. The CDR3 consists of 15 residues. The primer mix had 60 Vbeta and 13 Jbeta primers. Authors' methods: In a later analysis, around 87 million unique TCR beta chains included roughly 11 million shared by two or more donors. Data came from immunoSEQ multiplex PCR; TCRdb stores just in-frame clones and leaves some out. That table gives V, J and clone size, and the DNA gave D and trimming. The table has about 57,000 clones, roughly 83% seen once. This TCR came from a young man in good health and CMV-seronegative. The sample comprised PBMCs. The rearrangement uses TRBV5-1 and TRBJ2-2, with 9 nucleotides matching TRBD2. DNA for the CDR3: TGCGCCAGCAGCGGGATAGCGGGAGCGTCGGGGGAGCTGTTTTTT. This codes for CASSGIAGASGELFF. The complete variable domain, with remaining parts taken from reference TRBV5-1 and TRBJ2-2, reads KAGVTQTPRYLIKTRGQQVTLSCSPISGHRSVSWYQQTPGQGLQFLFEYFSETQRNKGNFPGRFSGRQFSNSRSEMNVSTLELGDSALYLCASSGIAGASGELFFGEGSRLTVL.